The clone carrying this T cell receptor beta chain was observed at least ten times. Each CDR3 protein gets one entry after TCRdb re-called the RACE reads with MiXCR. The data show roughly 380,000 distinct CDR3 sequences, with about 4.4% seen just once and 2% to 2.5% held by the top ten. Time point indicated: patch test 1, 2 weeks after DPC sensitization. Treatment defined: therapeutic diphenylcyclopropenone sensitization with weekly scalp DPC. This CDR3 is built from 15 residues. Per the germline V gene, CDR1 is MNHEY and CDR2 is SMNVEV (reference sequence). V was clipped by 6 bases and J by 0 bases; unmatched bases: 3. The sample originates from a study of human T cells and chemical hapten exposure.

The TCR originated in a woman aged 45-60 years with alopecia areata. Some clones in this sample may be carry-over from other donors' samples. The genes are TRBV27 and TRBJ2-2; TRBD1 matches 8 bases. Sequenced material: whole blood, taken in connection with sensitization to the hapten diphenylcyclopropenone (DPC). DNA of the CDR3: TGTGCCAGCAGAGTGGGACAGGCGAACACCGGGGAGCTGTTTTTT. Its translation: CASRVGQANTGELFF.